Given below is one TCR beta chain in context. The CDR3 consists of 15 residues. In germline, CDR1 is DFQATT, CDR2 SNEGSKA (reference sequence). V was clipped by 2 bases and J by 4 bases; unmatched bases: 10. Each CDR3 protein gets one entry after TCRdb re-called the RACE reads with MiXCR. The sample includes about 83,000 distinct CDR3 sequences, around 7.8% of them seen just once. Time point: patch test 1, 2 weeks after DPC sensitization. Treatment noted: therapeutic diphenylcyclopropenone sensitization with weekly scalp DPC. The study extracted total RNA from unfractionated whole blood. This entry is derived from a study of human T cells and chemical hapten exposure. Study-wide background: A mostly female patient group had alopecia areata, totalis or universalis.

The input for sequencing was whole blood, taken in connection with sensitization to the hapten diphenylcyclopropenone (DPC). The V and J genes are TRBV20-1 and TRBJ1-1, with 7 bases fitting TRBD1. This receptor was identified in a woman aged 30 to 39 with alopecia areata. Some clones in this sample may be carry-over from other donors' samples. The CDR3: CSARRPGGCGTEAFF. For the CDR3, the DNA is TGCAGTGCTAGACGTCCAGGGGGTTGTGGCACTGAAGCTTTCTTT.